The clone carrying this T cell receptor beta chain has only a few counts. The sample is drawn from a study of T cell changes during pregnancy in multiple sclerosis. This table comes from immunoSEQ multiplex PCR, and its TCRdb copy is limited to in-frame clones, with some not included. There are around 20,000 clones in the sample; roughly 87% occur only once, and about 7.5% lies in the top ten. Germline V gene data show CDR1 as MNHNS and CDR2 as SASEGT. CDR3 length: 15 amino acids. J lost 3 bases, V lost 6 bases, and 4 bases had no gene match. The clonotype originates from a female donor in good health, enrolled as a control in a pregnancy study. The sample in question was CD8+ T cells from peripheral blood mononuclear cells, obtained in the second trimester of pregnancy. The genes are TRBV6-1 and TRBJ2-2; 10 bases line up with TRBD1. The CDR3 nucleotides read TGTGCCAGCAGGGCCGGGACAGGGGACACCGGGGAGCTGTTTTTT. Its translation: CASRAGTGDTGELFF.